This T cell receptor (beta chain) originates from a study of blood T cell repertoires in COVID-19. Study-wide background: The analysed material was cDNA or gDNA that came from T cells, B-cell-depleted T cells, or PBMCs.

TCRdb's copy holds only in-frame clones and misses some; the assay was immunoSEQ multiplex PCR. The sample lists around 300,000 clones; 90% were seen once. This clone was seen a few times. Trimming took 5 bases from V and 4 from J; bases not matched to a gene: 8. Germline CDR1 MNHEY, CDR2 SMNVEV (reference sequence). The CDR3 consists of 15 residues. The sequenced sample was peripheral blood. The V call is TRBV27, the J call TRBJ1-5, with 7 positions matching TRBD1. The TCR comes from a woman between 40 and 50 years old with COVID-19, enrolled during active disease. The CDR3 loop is CASSPWDRLNQPQHF. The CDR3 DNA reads TGTGCCAGCAGTCCATGGGACAGACTGAATCAGCCCCAGCATTTT.